This T cell receptor (beta chain) was sequenced for a study of T cell repertoires in cytomegalovirus infection. Study at large: Public TCR beta signatures were indicative of both CMV infection and a matching HLA type.

This clonotype turned up a few times. As yet, its antigen is unknown. Overall study findings and caveats: Ex vivo responses were dominated by HLA-C-restricted CMV-specific TCR beta clonotypes. Of the TCR beta families, the public ones yielded a cumulative frequency that identified carriers of CMV plus the relevant HLA.

With 7 bases removed from V and 4 bases from J, the gap between germline ends came to 13 bases. The CDR3 consists of 13 residues. CDR1 is LNHDA, CDR2 SQIVND, per germline (reference sequence). In TCRdb, the reads were re-called with MiXCR into one record per CDR3 protein. The sample has approximately 340,000 distinct CDR3 sequences, 25% to 30% seen once. This clonotype was sampled from a human donor in good health (CMV status not recorded). Some clones in this sample may be carry-over from other donors' samples. This chain joins TRBV19 and TRBJ1-2; unclear D gene. The sample was cultured PBMCs, taken from culture after CMV antigen stimulation. The CDR3 region has the DNA TGTGCCAGTACCTCGGGGTCCTTCTATGGCTACACCTTC. This translates into CASTSGSFYGYTF.